The sequence of this T cell receptor (beta chain) was determined in a study of blood T cell repertoires in COVID-19. Using immunoSEQ multiplex PCR, the repertoire was profiled, and TCRdb retains in-frame clones only, with some absent. The sample records approximately 300,000 clones, roughly nine tenths being singletons. Germline loops: CDR1 SGDLS, CDR2 YYNGEE. The CDR3 length is 18 residues. The V and J ends lost 4 bases and 3 bases, in that order; junction bases with no gene match: 9. This clone was recorded only once. Sequencing was done on a sample of PBMCs or T cells enriched from blood (not recorded which). The chain uses TRBV9 and TRBJ2-1; 14 bases line up with TRBD2. This receptor was identified in a woman aged 25 to 39 who had recovered from COVID-19. The CDR3 nucleotides read TGTGCCAGCAGCATGGGGACTAGCGGGGGACCTTTCTACAATGAGCAGTTCTTC. This codes for CASSMGTSGGPFYNEQFF.